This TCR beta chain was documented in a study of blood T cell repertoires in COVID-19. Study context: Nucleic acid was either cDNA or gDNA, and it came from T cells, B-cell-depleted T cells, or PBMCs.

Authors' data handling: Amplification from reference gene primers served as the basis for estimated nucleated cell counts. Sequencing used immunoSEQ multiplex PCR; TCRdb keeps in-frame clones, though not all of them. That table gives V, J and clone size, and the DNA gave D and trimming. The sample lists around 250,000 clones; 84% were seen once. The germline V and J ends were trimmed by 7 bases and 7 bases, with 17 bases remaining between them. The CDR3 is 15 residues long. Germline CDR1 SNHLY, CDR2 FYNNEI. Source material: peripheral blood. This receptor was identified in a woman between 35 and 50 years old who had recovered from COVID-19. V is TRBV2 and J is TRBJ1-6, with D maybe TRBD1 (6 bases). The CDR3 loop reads CASTTRGWGNSPLHF. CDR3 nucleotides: TGTGCCAGCACCACCAGGGGATGGGGCAATTCACCCCTCCACTTT.